The source of this TCR beta chain is a study of T cells in Graves' hyperthyroidism and ophthalmopathy (dated by TCRdb to the late 2010s). With regard to the full study: Peripheral blood samples were taken at the time of initial diagnosis, prior to any treatment. Whether ophthalmopathy could be predicted prospectively was tested in an independent validation cohort made up of 18 to 20 hyperthyroidism patients plus 17 patients who later progressed to ophthalmopathy. After blood sampling, hyperthyroidism patients were treated with methimazole at a starting dose of 30 mg daily, and ophthalmopathy patients were treated with high-dose intravenous methylprednisolone. The paper reports TCR Vbeta CDR3 sequencing of 135 peripheral blood samples: over 40 ophthalmopathy, about 75 hyperthyroidism and around 17 progressor patients. For training and testing, the 80 to 100 patients in the discovery cohort were randomly divided in a 7:3 ratio. A discovery cohort of approximately 97 patients, about 40 with Graves' ophthalmopathy and about 58 with stable Graves' hyperthyroidism, was used to find distinguishing TCR V-J signatures. In roughly six Graves' hyperthyroidism patients, the study also compared T-cell repertoires from thyroid tissue with T-cell repertoires from blood.

General study outcomes and caveats: In cross-validation, a model built on a 13 V-J signature told ophthalmopathy apart from stable hyperthyroidism with approximately 91% sensitivity and roughly 83% specificity, and in testing the same model reached 80%/75%. Sample size was not statistically predetermined, and blinding of investigators to group allocation was not performed. During validation, the model predicted progression to ophthalmopathy a median of around six months ahead of onset, with approximately 71% sensitivity and less than 85% specificity. Most expanded thyroid clonotypes (frequency above 0.001) were also found in blood, which suggests that blood repertoires may mirror thyroid immune responses.

This clonotype was seen a few times. The target of this receptor is not known. The record has no base qualities; no much larger clone is one base away. TCR beta CDR3 regions were amplified from RNA transcripts. A first-round RT-PCR of the TCR CDR3 used the HTBI primer set with the Qiagen OneStep RT-PCR kit. Libraries were constructed in a second round of multiplex PCR, after which size selection and purification were performed. Libraries were sequenced paired-end with 100 bp reads on an Illumina HiSeq2000. For the original study's pipeline: Raw data were processed with SOAPnuke, discarding reads with adapters, uncalled bases, mean Phred below 15, or no exact constant-primer or identifier match. High-quality paired reads were merged with COPE v1.2.5, and unique nucleotide sequences were defined as clonotypes. MiTCR v1.1 was used to align the clonotypes against IMGT TRBV, TRBD and TRBJ reference segments. The analysis was restricted to V-J combinations with a frequency above 0.0001, which together covered around 99% of the repertoires. A TCS score was defined as the ratio of F50 (clonal expansion) to E x V (chaos), with BLOSUM62-based TCRdist applied between CDR3 peptides within each V-J. Welch's t-statistics and random forest reduced roughly 500 V-J features to 13, which were used in a naive Bayes classifier (R e1071). The public reads were reanalyzed by TCRdb: fastp trimming at Q25, MiXCR alignment, in-frame beta chains only. Identical CDR3 protein sequences are pooled into one entry, listed with their most common genes and DNA. These V and J calls derive from TCRdb rather than the authors' analysis. This sample holds about 250,000 distinct CDR3 sequences; roughly 22% were observed only once. The top ten clones comprise over 55% of the sample.

The CDR3 measures 11 amino acids from cysteine to phenylalanine. Only CDR3 DNA is held: 33 bases, read in frame from base 1. CDR1 and CDR2 were assigned from the germline V gene (reference sequence) as MNHEY and SMNVEV. V gives up 8 bases and J gives up 4 bases, and the segment between their germline ends measures 8 bases. Ophthalmopathy patients had moderately to severely active disease, Clinical Activity Score of at least 3, NOSPECS grade of at least 4, and duration under 3 months. Any patient with an uncontrolled infection, another autoimmune disease, pregnancy or lactation was excluded. Diagnoses were established on the basis of clinical symptoms, serum thyroxine and TRAb, thyroid ultrasound, and orbital computed tomography. PBMCs were isolated from 10 ml of fresh peripheral blood by Ficoll-Paque density gradient centrifugation. Total RNA was extracted with Trizol reagent, and quality was checked on an Agilent 2100 Bioanalyzer.

The TCR originated in a man in his thirties or forties with Graves' ophthalmopathy. Source material: blood. The chain joins TRBV27 to TRBJ1-1; no confident D gene assignment can be made. The encoded CDR3 is CASQEGTEAFF. In nucleotides, the sequence is TGTGCCAGCCAGGAGGGCACTGAAGCTTTCTTT.